Given below is one TCR beta chain in context. Its antigen is undetermined. Germline-derived CDR1 and CDR2 are SGHRS and YFSETQ. The CDR3 extends over 15 amino acids. The germline V and J ends were trimmed by 0 bases and 4 bases, with 13 bases remaining between them. This record comes from a study of OX40 agonist ivuxolimab in advanced cancers. The overall study: Ivuxolimab, an agonist antibody against OX40 (CD134), was given to patients. Of the participants, under 50% had some prior anti-PD-1, anti-PD-L1 or anti-CTLA-4 therapy, which was allowed. With a range of roughly 20 to 80, age averaged roughly 60 years, and about 83% were male. Study-wide results and caveats: Dose levels from 0.1 to 3.0 mg/kg saw CD4+ and CD8+ blood T cells expand clonally by week 6.

The data were produced by immunoSEQ multiplex PCR, yet TCRdb's version contains in-frame clones alone and is incomplete. This sample has roughly 55,000 clones, with 86% found just once. This sample comprised CD4+ or CD8+ T cells sorted from blood, obtained in a trial of the OX40 agonist ivuxolimab. The V gene is TRBV5-1, the J gene TRBJ2-5, with D possibly matching TRBD2 (6 bases). This receptor was taken from an adult with an advanced solid tumor such as melanoma, head and neck, liver or kidney cancer. The CDR3 loop is CASSLASGGRETQYF. The DNA of the CDR3 is TGCGCCAGCAGCTTGGCGTCCGGAGGGCGAGAGACCCAGTACTTC.